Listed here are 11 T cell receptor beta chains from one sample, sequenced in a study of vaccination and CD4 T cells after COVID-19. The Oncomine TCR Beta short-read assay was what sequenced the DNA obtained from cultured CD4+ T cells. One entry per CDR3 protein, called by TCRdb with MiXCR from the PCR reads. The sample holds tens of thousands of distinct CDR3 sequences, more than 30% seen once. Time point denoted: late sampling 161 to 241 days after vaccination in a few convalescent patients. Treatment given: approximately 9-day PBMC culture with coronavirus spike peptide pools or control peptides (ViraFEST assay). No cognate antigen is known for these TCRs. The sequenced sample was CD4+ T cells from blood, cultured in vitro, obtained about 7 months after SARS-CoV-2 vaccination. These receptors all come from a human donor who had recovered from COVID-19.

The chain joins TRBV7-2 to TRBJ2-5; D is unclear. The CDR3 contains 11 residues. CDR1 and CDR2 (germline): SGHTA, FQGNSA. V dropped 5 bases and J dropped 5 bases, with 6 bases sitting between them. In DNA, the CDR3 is TGTGCCAGCAGCGTACAGGAGACCCAGTACTTC. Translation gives CASSVQETQYF.

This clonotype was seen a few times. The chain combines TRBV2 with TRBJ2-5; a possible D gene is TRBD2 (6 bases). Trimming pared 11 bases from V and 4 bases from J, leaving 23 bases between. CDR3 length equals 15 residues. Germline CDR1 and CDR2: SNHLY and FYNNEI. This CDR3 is CASRLSRDRLETQYF. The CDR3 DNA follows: TGTGCCTCCCGCCTCTCGCGGGACCGATTAGAGACCCAGTACTTC. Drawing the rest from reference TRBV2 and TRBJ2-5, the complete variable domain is EPEVTQTPSHQVTQMGQEVILRCVPISNHLYFYWYRQILGQKVEFLVSFYNNEISEKSEIFDDQFSVERPDGSNFTLKIRSTKLEDSAMYFCASRLSRDRLETQYFGPGTRLLVL.

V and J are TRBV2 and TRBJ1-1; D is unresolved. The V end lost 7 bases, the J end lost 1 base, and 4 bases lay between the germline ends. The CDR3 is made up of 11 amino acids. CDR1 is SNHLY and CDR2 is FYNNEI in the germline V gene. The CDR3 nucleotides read TGTGCCAGCATCCAGAACACTGAAGCTTTCTTT. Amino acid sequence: CASIQNTEAFF. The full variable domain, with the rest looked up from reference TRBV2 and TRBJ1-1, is EPEVTQTPSHQVTQMGQEVILRCVPISNHLYFYWYRQILGQKVEFLVSFYNNEISEKSEIFDDQFSVERPDGSNFTLKIRSTKLEDSAMYFCASIQNTEAFFGQGTRLTVV.

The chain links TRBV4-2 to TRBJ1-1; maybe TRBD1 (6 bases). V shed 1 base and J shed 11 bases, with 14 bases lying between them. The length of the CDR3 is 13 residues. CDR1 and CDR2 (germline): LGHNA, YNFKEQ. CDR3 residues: CASSQGGGGSAFF. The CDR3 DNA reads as TGTGCCAGCAGCCAAGGTGGGGGCGGGTCGGCTTTCTTT.

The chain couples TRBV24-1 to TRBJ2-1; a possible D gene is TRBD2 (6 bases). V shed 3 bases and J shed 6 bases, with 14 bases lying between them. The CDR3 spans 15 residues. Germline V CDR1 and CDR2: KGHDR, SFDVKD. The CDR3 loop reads CATSDATSGANEQFF. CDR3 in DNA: TGTGCCACCAGTGATGCGACTAGTGGGGCCAATGAGCAGTTCTTC.

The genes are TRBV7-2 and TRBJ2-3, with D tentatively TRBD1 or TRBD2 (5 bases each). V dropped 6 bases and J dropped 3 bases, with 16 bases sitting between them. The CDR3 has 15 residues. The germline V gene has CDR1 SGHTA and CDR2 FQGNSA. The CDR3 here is CASRATGTETDTQYF. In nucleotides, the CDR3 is TGTGCCAGCAGGGCAACCGGGACGGAGACAGATACGCAGTATTTT.

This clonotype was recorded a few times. The CDR3 loop is CASSLVRGSYGYTF. The CDR3, as DNA: TGTGCCAGCAGCTTAGTGCGGGGTAGCTATGGCTACACCTTC. The V call is TRBV7-2, the J call TRBJ1-2; D is uncertain. Germline V gene sequence: CDR1 SGHTA, CDR2 FQGNSA. Trimming removed 1 base at V and 4 bases at J, with 10 bases between. The CDR3 length is 14 residues.

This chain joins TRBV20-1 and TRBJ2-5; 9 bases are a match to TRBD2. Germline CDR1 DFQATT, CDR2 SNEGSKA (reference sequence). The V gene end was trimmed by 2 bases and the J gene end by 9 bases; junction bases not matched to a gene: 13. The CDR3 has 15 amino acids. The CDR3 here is CSARLQREVGLAQYF. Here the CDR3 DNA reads TGCAGTGCTAGACTCCAGCGGGAGGTGGGGTTGGCCCAGTACTTC.

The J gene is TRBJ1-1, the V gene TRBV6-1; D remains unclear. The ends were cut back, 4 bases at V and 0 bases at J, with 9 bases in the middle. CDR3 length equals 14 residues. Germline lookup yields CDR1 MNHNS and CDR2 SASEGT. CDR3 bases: TGTGCCAGCAGTGCAACAGCCATGAACACTGAAGCTTTCTTT. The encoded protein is CASSATAMNTEAFF.

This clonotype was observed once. Here the CDR3 reads CASSLDGQSYEQYF. CDR3 coding DNA: TGTGCCAGCAGTTTGGATGGACAGTCCTACGAGCAGTACTTC. The V call is TRBV27, the J call TRBJ2-7, with D possibly being TRBD1 (6 bases). The V gene's germline CDR1 is MNHEY and CDR2 SMNVEV (reference sequence). This CDR3 is 14 amino acids long. Trimming took 3 bases from V and 1 from J, leaving 10 bases between them.

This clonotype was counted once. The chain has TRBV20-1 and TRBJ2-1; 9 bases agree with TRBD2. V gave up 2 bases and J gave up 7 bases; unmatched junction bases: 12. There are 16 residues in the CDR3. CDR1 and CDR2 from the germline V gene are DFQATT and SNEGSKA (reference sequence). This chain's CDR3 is CSARNGASGNMNEQFF. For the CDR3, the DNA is TGCAGTGCTAGAAATGGGGCTAGCGGGAATATGAATGAGCAGTTCTTC.